This T cell receptor (beta chain) was captured in a study of T cell changes during pregnancy in multiple sclerosis. Profiled with immunoSEQ multiplex PCR; TCRdb holds only in-frame clones, not every one. In the table there are 70,000 to 95,000 clones, around 93% of which are singletons. CDR1 and CDR2 from the germline V gene are SGHAT and FQNNGV. This CDR3 is 14 amino acids long. The trim removed 3 bases at V and 5 bases at J, leaving 4 bases unmatched. Source: peripheral blood, taken in the third trimester of pregnancy. The chain combines TRBV11-2 with TRBJ2-7; 10 nucleotides agree with TRBD2. The TCR sequence derives from a female donor with multiple sclerosis, enrolled in a pregnancy study. CDR3 coding DNA: TGTGCCAGCAGCTTCCTAGCGGGAGTGGACGAGCAGTACTTC. Translating gives CASSFLAGVDEQYF.